Listed below are T cell receptor beta chains from one sample, sequenced in a study of T cell responses to AZD1222 COVID-19 vaccine. Sequenced by immunoSEQ multiplex PCR; TCRdb stores in-frame clones only, minus some. The table records around 120,000 clones, around 85% of them present only once. The sequences come from peripheral blood, collected on day 0 of AZD1222 vaccination. The receptors come from an adult in good health. Each CDR3 is given with its conserved first and last residue. Fields, in order: clone size, J gene, V gene, D gene, CDR3 DNA, CDR3 protein. A D gene is named only where the DNA matches it firmly. For some rows the clone size is stated as once, few or many, or as a class when expanded; others skip it.

>-|TRBJ2-3|TRBV25-1|-
TGTGCCAGCAGTGAATTTGAGGGGTGGAGCACAGATACGCAGTATTTT
CASSEFEGWSTDTQYF
>-|TRBJ1-6|TRBV28|-
TGTGCCAGCAGTCCCACTCCCCTTGGACGGAGCTCCTATAATTCACCCCTCCACTTT
CASSPTPLGRSSYNSPLHF
>once|TRBJ1-2|TRBV24-1|-
TGTGCCACCGGTTCACGAACGGGGGGCTACACCTTC
CATGSRTGGYTF
>-|TRBJ1-4|TRBV6-6|TRBD1
TGTGCCAGCAGAGGGACAGGAAATGAAAAACTGTTTTTT
CASRGTGNEKLFF
>-|TRBJ2-7|TRBV15|-
TGTGCCACCAGCAGGGAAACTCAGGGTTACGAGCAGTACTTC
CATSRETQGYEQYF
>-|TRBJ1-1|TRBV7-9|TRBD1
TGTGCCAGCAGCATCAACAGGGGGATGCGGGCTTTCTTT
CASSINRGMRAFF
>-|TRBJ2-3|TRBV6-4|-
TGTGCCAGCAGTGACTCGCACGGCACAGATACGCAGTATTTT
CASSDSHGTDTQYF
>-|TRBJ1-2|TRBV18|-
TGTGCCAGCTCACCCACGACCTTGGGCATAGCTAACTATGGCTACACCTTC
CASSPTTLGIANYGYTF
>-|TRBJ2-2|TRBV9|-
TGTGCCAGCAGCGTAGGGGTTCCCGGGGAGCTGTTTTTT
CASSVGVPGELFF
>-|TRBJ1-5|TRBV19|-
TGTGCCAGTACCCTAGACGCGGGGGCCGGGCAGCCCCAGCATTTT
CASTLDAGAGQPQHF
>-|TRBJ1-5|TRBV4-1|TRBD1
TGCGCCAGCAGCCAACCGACAGGGGGTAAGCGTCAGCCCCAGCATTTT
CASSQPTGGKRQPQHF
>-|TRBJ1-5|TRBV4-2|-
TGTGCCAGCAGCCCAACACAGGGTGATAATCAGCCCCAGCATTTT
CASSPTQGDNQPQHF
>-|TRBJ1-6|TRBV5-1|-
TGCGCCAGCAGCTTGGTCCCTAGGGGGGATGGATCACCCCTCCACTTT
CASSLVPRGDGSPLHF
>-|TRBJ2-4|TRBV6-1|-
TGTGCCAGCAGTGAGGCGGCACTAGGCATTCAGTACTTC
CASSEAALGIQYF
>-|TRBJ2-1|TRBV6-6|TRBD1
TGTGCCAGCAGTTACGGGACAGCAAATGGGGAGCAGTTCTTC
CASSYGTANGEQFF
>-|TRBJ2-7|TRBV6-1|-
TGTGCCAGCAGTGAGACGGGGGCCTACGAGCAGTACTTC
CASSETGAYEQYF
>-|TRBJ1-1|TRBV5-1|-
TGCGCCAGCAGCTGGGGTGGAGCGAACACTGAAGCTTTCTTT
CASSWGGANTEAFF
>once|TRBJ1-2|TRBV29-1|-
TGCAGCGTCGCAGCCAACTATGGCTACACCTTC
CSVAANYGYTF
>-|TRBJ1-1|TRBV28|-
TGTGCCAGCAGTTGGCCAGAGAACACTGAAGCTTTCTTT
CASSWPENTEAFF
>-|TRBJ1-2|TRBV2|-
TGTGCCAGCAGTGTAGGGGGGGACTATGGCTACACCTTC
CASSVGGDYGYTF
>once|TRBJ2-7|TRBV3-1/TRBV3-2|-
TGTGCCAGCAGCCAAAGGGGGACTCCAAATCAGCAGTACTTC
CASSQRGTPNQQYF
>-|TRBJ2-7|TRBV28|-
TGTGCCAGCAGTGGTGGGGGGCACTCCTACGAGCAGTACTTC
CASSGGGHSYEQYF
>-|TRBJ2-7|TRBV29-1|TRBD2
TGCAGCGTTGATTCCGGGAGGGAACCCTACGAGCAGTACTTC
CSVDSGREPYEQYF
>-|TRBJ2-1|TRBV28|TRBD2
TGTGCCAGCAGTTCCAGTATGCTAGCGGGGCTCCACAATGAGCAGTTCTTC
CASSSSMLAGLHNEQFF
>-|TRBJ1-3|TRBV14|-
TGTGCCAGCAGCCAAGATCGGAGGTGGGGCGGCTCTGGAAACACCATATATTTT
CASSQDRRWGGSGNTIYF
>-|TRBJ1-1|TRBV6-6|-
TGTGCCAGCGAAGGAAACACTGAAGCTTTCTTT
CASEGNTEAFF
>-|TRBJ1-4|TRBV7-2|-
TGTGCCAGCAGCTTAGGACCTTTTAATGAAAAACTGTTTTTT
CASSLGPFNEKLFF
>-|TRBJ2-2|TRBV6-1|-
TGTGCCAGCAGTGACACTATCCATTTCACCGGGGAGCTGTTTTTT
CASSDTIHFTGELFF
>-|TRBJ2-5|TRBV12-5|TRBD1
TGTGCTAGTGGTTTACGTAGGGGGACAGGGGTTCCAGAGACCCAGTACTTC
CASGLRRGTGVPETQYF
>once|TRBJ1-1|TRBV7-2|-
TGTGCCAGCAGCCTTCGGGGGGTTGACTCTCGATTCACCACTGAAGCTTTCTTT
CASSLRGVDSRFTTEAFF
>-|TRBJ1-6|TRBV9|TRBD1
TGTGCCAGCAGCTCTGGACAGGGACATTCACCCCTCCACTTT
CASSSGQGHSPLHF
>-|TRBJ1-3|TRBV2|TRBD1
TGTGCCAGCGGTGGTTACAGGGGGAGAAACACCATATATTTT
CASGGYRGRNTIYF
>-|TRBJ1-4|TRBV5-1|-
TGCGCCAGCCGACCGGACCCGATCCGGGGTGAAAAACTGTTTTTT
CASRPDPIRGEKLFF
>-|TRBJ1-6|TRBV7-9|-
TGTGCCAGCAGCTTAGTTTCGAGTGTAACCTATAATTCACCCCTCCACTTT
CASSLVSSVTYNSPLHF
>-|TRBJ2-5|TRBV6-2/TRBV6-3|-
TGTGCCAGCAGTCCCGGACGGATCCAAGAGACCCAGTACTTC
CASSPGRIQETQYF
>-|TRBJ1-5|TRBV10-3|-
TGTGCCGCCCGGCCGGGGGCAGAGGCGCCCCAGCATTTT
CAARPGAEAPQHF
>-|TRBJ1-2|TRBV19|-
TGTGCCAGGGATCAATATACCTTAAATGGCTACACCTTC
CARDQYTLNGYTF
>-|TRBJ1-2|TRBV10-3|TRBD1
TGTGCCATCAGTGAGGGGGGACAGGGGGTCTATGGCTACACCTTC
CAISEGGQGVYGYTF
>-|TRBJ2-1|TRBV2|-
TGTGCCAGCAGACACCGAGGGGGGAATGAGCAGTTCTTC
CASRHRGGNEQFF
>-|TRBJ1-1|TRBV19|-
TGTGCCAGTAGTATAGGGCTTAGCACTGAAGCTTTCTTT
CASSIGLSTEAFF
>-|TRBJ1-1|TRBV27|-
TGTGCCAGCAGTTTATCGGGCCGGACTCGGACTGAAGCTTTCTTT
CASSLSGRTRTEAFF
>once|TRBJ1-2|TRBV29-1|-
TGCAGCGTATTAGACTATGGCTACACCTTC
CSVLDYGYTF
>few|TRBJ2-2|TRBV11-3|-
TGTGCCAGCAGCGCCCGGTTGGCCGGGGAGCTGTTTTTT
CASSARLAGELFF
>-|TRBJ2-1|TRBV6-5|-
TGTGCCAGCAGTTACTTGGAATTCGGACACTCCAATGAGCAGTTCTTC
CASSYLEFGHSNEQFF
>few|TRBJ1-3|TRBV9|-
TGTGCCAGCAGCCCCCCCGGACTCATGTCTGGAAACACCATATATTTT
CASSPPGLMSGNTIYF
>-|TRBJ2-5|TRBV5-1|TRBD2
TGCGCCAGCAGCTCTGGACTAGCGGGGCCTCAAGAGACCCAGTACTTC
CASSSGLAGPQETQYF
>-|TRBJ2-3|TRBV11-3|TRBD2
TGTGCCAGCAACCGTCGGGGGGAACTAAGCACAGATACGCAGTATTTT
CASNRRGELSTDTQYF
>once|TRBJ2-7|TRBV5-8|-
TGTGCCAGCAGCCTACTTCGGAGAGAGCAGTACTTC
CASSLLRREQYF
>few|TRBJ1-1|TRBV15|-
TGTGCCACCAGCACTAGCCCCGCACAAACTGAAGCTTTCTTT
CATSTSPAQTEAFF
>-|TRBJ2-5|TRBV5-4|-
TGTGCCAGCAGCTTCGGGCAGGGACAAGAGACCCAGTACTTC
CASSFGQGQETQYF
>-|TRBJ1-4|TRBV6-5|-
TGTGCCAGCAGTTCAGGGACTCTAGGGGCTGAAAAACTGTTTTTT
CASSSGTLGAEKLFF
>-|TRBJ2-3|TRBV7-9|TRBD2
TGTGCCAGCAGCTCCGCCCAGACTAGCGGGGGTGGAAATACGCAGTATTTT
CASSSAQTSGGGNTQYF
>once|TRBJ2-7|TRBV27|-
TGTGCCAGCAGTTTCGACGGCGGCTACGAGCAGTACTTC
CASSFDGGYEQYF
>many|TRBJ2-2|TRBV6-2/TRBV6-3|-
TGTGCCAGCAGCCTTAGAAACCAGCCCCCCGGGGAGCTGTTTTTT
CASSLRNQPPGELFF
>-|TRBJ1-1|TRBV24-1|TRBD1
TGTGCCACCAGTGATGGGACAGATGTCGGGGAAGCTTTCTTT
CATSDGTDVGEAFF
>few|TRBJ1-2|TRBV6-1|-
TGTGCCAGCAGTGAACCTGGCTACACCTTC
CASSEPGYTF
>-|TRBJ2-5|TRBV20-1|-
TGCAGTGCCAGAGATCTGTACTTC
CSARDLYF
>few|TRBJ2-7|TRBV7-9|-
TGTGCCAGCAGCTTACCCGGAGGCTACGAGCAGTACTTC
CASSLPGGYEQYF
>-|TRBJ1-3|TRBV5-1|-
TGCGCCAGCAGCTCTAACCCGGGGGGATCTGGAAACACCATATATTTT
CASSSNPGGSGNTIYF
>-|TRBJ2-5|TRBV21-1|-
TGTGCCAACCAGGACAGGGAACAAGAGACCCAGTACTTC
CANQDREQETQYF